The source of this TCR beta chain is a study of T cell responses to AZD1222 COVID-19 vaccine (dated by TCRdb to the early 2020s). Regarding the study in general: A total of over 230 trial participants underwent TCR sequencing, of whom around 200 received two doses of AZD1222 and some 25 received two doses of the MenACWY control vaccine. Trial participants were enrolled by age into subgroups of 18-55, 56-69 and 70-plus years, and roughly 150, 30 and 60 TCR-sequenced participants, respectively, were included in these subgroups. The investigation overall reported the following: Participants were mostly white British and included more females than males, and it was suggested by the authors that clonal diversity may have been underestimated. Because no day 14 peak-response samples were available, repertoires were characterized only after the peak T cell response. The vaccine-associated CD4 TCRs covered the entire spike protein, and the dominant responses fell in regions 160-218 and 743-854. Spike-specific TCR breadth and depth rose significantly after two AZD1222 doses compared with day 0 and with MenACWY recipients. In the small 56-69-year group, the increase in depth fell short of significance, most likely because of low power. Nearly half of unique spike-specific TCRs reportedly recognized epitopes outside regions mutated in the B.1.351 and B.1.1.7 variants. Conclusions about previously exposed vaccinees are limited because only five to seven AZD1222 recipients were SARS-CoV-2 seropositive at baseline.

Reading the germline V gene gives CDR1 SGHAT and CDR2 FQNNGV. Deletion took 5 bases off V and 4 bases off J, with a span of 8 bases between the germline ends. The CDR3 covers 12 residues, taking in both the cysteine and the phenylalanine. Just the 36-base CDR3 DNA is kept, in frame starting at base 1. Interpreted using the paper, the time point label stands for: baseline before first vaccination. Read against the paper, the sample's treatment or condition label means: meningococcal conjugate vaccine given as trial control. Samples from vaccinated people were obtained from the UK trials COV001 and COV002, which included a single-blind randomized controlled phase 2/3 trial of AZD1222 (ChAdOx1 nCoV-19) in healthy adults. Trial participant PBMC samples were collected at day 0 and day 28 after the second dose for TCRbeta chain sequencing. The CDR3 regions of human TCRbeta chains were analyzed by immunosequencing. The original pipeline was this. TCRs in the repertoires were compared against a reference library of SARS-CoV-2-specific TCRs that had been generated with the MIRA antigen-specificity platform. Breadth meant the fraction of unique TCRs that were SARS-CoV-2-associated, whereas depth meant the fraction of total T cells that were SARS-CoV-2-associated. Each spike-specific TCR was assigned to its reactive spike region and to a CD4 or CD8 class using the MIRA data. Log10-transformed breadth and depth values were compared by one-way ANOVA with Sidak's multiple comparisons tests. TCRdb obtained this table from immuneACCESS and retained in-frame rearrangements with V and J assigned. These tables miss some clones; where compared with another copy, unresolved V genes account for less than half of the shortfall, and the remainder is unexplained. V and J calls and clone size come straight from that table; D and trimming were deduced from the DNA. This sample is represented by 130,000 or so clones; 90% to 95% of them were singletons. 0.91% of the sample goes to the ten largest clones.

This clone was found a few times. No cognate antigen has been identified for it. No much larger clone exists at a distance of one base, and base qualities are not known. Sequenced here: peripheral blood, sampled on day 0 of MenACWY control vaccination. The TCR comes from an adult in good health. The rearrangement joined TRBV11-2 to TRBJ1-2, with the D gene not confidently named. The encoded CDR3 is CASSAYGYGYTF. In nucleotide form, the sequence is TGTGCCAGCAGCGCTTACGGCTATGGCTACACCTTC. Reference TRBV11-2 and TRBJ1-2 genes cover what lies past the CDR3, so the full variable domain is EAGVAQSPRYKIIEKRQSVAFWCNPISGHATLYWYQQILGQGPKLLIQFQNNGVVDDSQLPKDRFSAERLKGVDSTLKIQPAKLEDSAVYLCASSAYGYGYTFGSGTRLTVV.